This note documents a single T cell receptor (beta chain) sequence. Its antigen remains unknown. The same CDR3 arises from other DNA sequences in this sample as well. The data stem from a study of shared clonotypes between healthy human individuals. Whole-study results and caveats: Measured sharing among donors was expected to vary with sequencing depth. All-four-donor shared clonotypes had higher generation probabilities than non-shared clonotypes did.

For sorted subsets, approximately 0.2 ug DNA per replicate equaled about 30,000 T cell genomes. Profiled with immunoSEQ multiplex PCR; TCRdb holds only in-frame clones, not every one. This sample has 2,100,000 or so clones; approximately 96% occur once, and the top ten carry less than 0.15%. Only Caucasian adults living in Nashville, Tennessee made up the donor group. Germline V lookup: CDR1 LNHDA, CDR2 SQIVND (reference sequence). V was cut by 1 base and J by 2 bases, with 9 bases left in between. The CDR3 sequence is 15 residues long. The sequenced material came from naive CD4+ T cells sorted from blood. Subset in this sample: CD45RA+ positively selected. The TCR comes from a man aged 18 to 35 in good health. The chain couples TRBV19 to TRBJ1-5, with a possible D match to TRBD1 (6 bases). CDR3 coding DNA: TGTGCCAGTAGTATAGGAGGGGGTGGCAATCAGCCCCAGCATTTT. This gives the protein CASSIGGGGNQPQHF.